A selection of T cell receptor beta chains follows, all from one sample in a study of shared clonotypes between healthy human individuals. Assay used: immunoSEQ multiplex PCR; TCRdb lists only in-frame clones, some missing. The sample contains roughly 1,500,000 clones, about 98.5% of which appear only once. The sample consisted of naive CD4+ T cells sorted from blood. These receptors were taken from a man aged 25-45 years in good health. CDR3s include the opening cysteine and the closing phenylalanine or tryptophan. The order of the fields is D gene, clone size, V gene, J gene, CDR3 protein, CDR3 DNA. The D gene is left open where the match is weak. The size of a clone is reported for some rows only, either as once, few or many, or as a class for expanded clones.

NA,NA,TRBV5-1,TRBJ2-7,CASSPTSNYEQYF,TGCGCCAGCAGTCCGACTAGTAACTACGAGCAGTACTTC
NA,NA,TRBV5-4,TRBJ2-5,CASSFPAEKTQYF,TGTGCCAGCAGCTTCCCAGCGGAAAAGACCCAGTACTTC
TRBD2,NA,TRBV28,TRBJ2-7,CASSSIGGGSSYEQYF,TGTGCCAGCAGTTCCATTGGCGGGGGATCCTCCTACGAGCAGTACTTC
NA,once,TRBV10-2,TRBJ2-1,CASSDGVGYNEQFF,TGCGCCAGCAGTGACGGAGTGGGATACAATGAGCAGTTCTTC
NA,NA,TRBV9,TRBJ1-1,CASSPLPLGTEAFF,TGTGCCAGCAGCCCTCTACCTTTGGGCACTGAAGCTTTCTTT
NA,NA,TRBV30,TRBJ1-5,CAWSVQRSHGIGYGNQPQHF,TGTGCCTGGAGTGTACAAAGGAGTCACGGAATTGGTTACGGCAATCAGCCCCAGCATTTT
NA,once,TRBV2,TRBJ1-2,CASSRDAVNGYTF,TGTGCCAGCAGCCGGGACGCAGTCAATGGCTACACCTTC
NA,NA,TRBV6-4,TRBJ2-1,CASSERRGLLNNEQFF,TGTGCCAGCAGTGAACGACGGGGACTGCTCAACAATGAGCAGTTCTTC
TRBD1,NA,TRBV7-2,TRBJ2-7,CASSRDRSYEQYF,TGTGCCAGCAGCCGGGACAGGTCCTACGAGCAGTACTTC
NA,NA,TRBV2,TRBJ1-4,CASNNWEKLFF,TGTGCCAGCAATAACTGGGAAAAACTGTTTTTT
NA,NA,TRBV15,TRBJ2-1,CATSREALANEQFF,TGTGCCACCAGCAGAGAGGCTTTAGCGAATGAGCAGTTCTTC
TRBD2,once,TRBV7-2,TRBJ2-7,CASSYTGLAGYEQYF,TGTGCCAGCAGCTACACGGGACTAGCAGGTTACGAGCAGTACTTC
TRBD1,NA,TRBV5-1,TRBJ2-2,CASSSTGLNTGELFF,TGCGCCAGCAGCTCGACAGGGCTCAACACCGGGGAGCTGTTTTTT
TRBD2,NA,TRBV4-3,TRBJ2-7,CASSLDRTSGEQYF,TGCGCCAGCAGCCTTGACAGGACTAGCGGCGAGCAGTACTTC
TRBD2,NA,TRBV7-2,TRBJ2-3,CASSWSSGRETDTQYF,TGTGCCAGCAGCTGGTCGAGCGGGAGGGAAACAGATACGCAGTATTTT
TRBD1,NA,TRBV4-1,TRBJ2-7,CASSRDRGGGYEQYF,TGCGCCAGCAGCCGAGACAGGGGAGGAGGCTACGAGCAGTACTTC
NA,NA,TRBV30,TRBJ2-1,CAWRGGPINEQFF,TGTGCCTGGAGGGGGGGACCCATCAATGAGCAGTTCTTC
NA,NA,TRBV7-2,TRBJ2-1,CASSLTGSSYNEQFF,TGTGCCAGCAGCTTGACCGGGAGCTCCTACAATGAGCAGTTCTTC
NA,NA,TRBV5-1,TRBJ1-1,CASSPWGRNTEAFF,TGCGCCAGCAGCCCATGGGGCAGGAACACTGAAGCTTTCTTT
NA,NA,TRBV4-1,TRBJ1-5,CAGQLLYSNQPQHF,TGCGCCGGCCAACTCCTTTATAGCAATCAGCCCCAGCATTTT
NA,NA,TRBV28,TRBJ1-2,CASSFRGPGSAYGYTF,TGTGCCAGCAGTTTCCGGGGGCCCGGGAGCGCCTATGGCTACACCTTC
TRBD1,NA,TRBV9,TRBJ1-5,CASSGTGGTQPQHF,TGTGCCAGCAGCGGGACAGGGGGGACTCAGCCCCAGCATTTT
NA,NA,TRBV2,TRBJ1-3,CASSERGGSGNTIYF,TGTGCCAGCAGTGAAAGGGGAGGCTCTGGAAACACCATATATTTT
NA,NA,TRBV7-9,TRBJ1-2,CASSLESDLLGYGYTF,TGTGCCAGCAGCTTAGAATCGGATCTTCTGGGGTATGGCTACACCTTC
NA,NA,TRBV5-1,TRBJ2-1,CASSSDSPTDEQFF,TGCGCCAGCAGCTCGGACAGTCCTACAGATGAGCAGTTCTTC
NA,NA,TRBV14,TRBJ2-4,CASSQPNKNIQYF,TGTGCCAGCAGCCAGCCTAATAAAAACATTCAGTACTTC
TRBD2,NA,TRBV5-4,TRBJ2-3,CASSPGVSGSTDTQYF,TGTGCCAGCAGCCCCGGGGTTAGCGGGAGCACAGATACGCAGTATTTT
NA,NA,TRBV25-1,TRBJ1-2,CASSELGGGGGYTF,TGTGCCAGCAGTGAGCTAGGGGGAGGGGGTGGCTACACCTTC
TRBD1,NA,TRBV7-7,TRBJ2-1,CASRRMGQDNEQFF,TGTGCCAGCAGACGCATGGGACAGGACAATGAGCAGTTCTTC
NA,NA,TRBV7-8,TRBJ2-3,CASSKRPGALSADTQYF,TGTGCCAGCAGCAAAAGGCCAGGGGCTCTTTCAGCAGATACGCAGTATTTT
NA,NA,TRBV5-6,TRBJ2-1,CASSLVGLSDNEQFF,TGTGCCAGCAGCTTGGTAGGGCTAAGCGACAATGAGCAGTTCTTC
TRBD2,NA,TRBV25-1,TRBJ2-3,CASTRLASRYF,TGTGCCAGCACCAGACTAGCCAGCAGGTATTTT
NA,NA,TRBV30,TRBJ1-5,CAWGNSNQPQHF,TGTGCCTGGGGGAATAGCAATCAGCCCCAGCATTTT
TRBD2,NA,TRBV7-9,TRBJ2-7,CASSPPGLAGADEQYF,TGTGCCAGCAGCCCCCCAGGGTTAGCGGGAGCGGACGAGCAGTACTTC
NA,NA,TRBV7-3,TRBJ2-1,CASSLIGVGGPSSYNEQFF,TGTGCCAGCAGCTTAATAGGCGTGGGCGGGCCAAGCTCCTACAATGAGCAGTTCTTC
NA,NA,TRBV28,TRBJ2-1,CASTKRGVSYNEQFF,TGTGCCAGCACCAAGAGGGGTGTGTCCTACAATGAGCAGTTCTTC
NA,NA,TRBV28,TRBJ1-1,CASSWGDTEAFF,TGTGCCAGCAGTTGGGGGGACACTGAAGCTTTCTTT
NA,NA,TRBV25-1,TRBJ2-2,CASSELLGAGELFF,TGTGCCAGCAGTGAATTGCTGGGCGCCGGGGAGCTGTTTTTT
NA,NA,TRBV27,TRBJ2-3,CASRPSRRSDTQYF,TGTGCCAGCAGGCCGTCCCGACGGTCAGATACGCAGTATTTT
NA,NA,TRBV18,TRBJ2-3,CASSPPQDTQYF,TGTGCCAGCTCACCACCGCAAGATACGCAGTATTTT
TRBD1,once,TRBV5-4,TRBJ2-1,CASSSRQGARNEQFF,TGTGCCAGCAGCTCCAGACAGGGGGCGCGGAATGAGCAGTTCTTC
NA,NA,TRBV19,TRBJ2-2,CASQKPGLQNTGELFF,TGTGCCAGTCAGAAACCGGGACTTCAGAACACCGGGGAGCTGTTTTTT
TRBD1,once,TRBV5-1,TRBJ1-2,CASSYNRGNYGYTF,TGCGCCAGCAGCTACAACAGGGGTAACTATGGCTACACCTTC
NA,NA,TRBV5-4,TRBJ2-3,CASSLDSPDTQYF,TGTGCCAGCAGCTTGGACTCGCCAGATACGCAGTATTTT
NA,NA,TRBV18,TRBJ1-2,CASSRGNNYGYTF,TGTGCCAGCTCAAGGGGCAATAACTATGGCTACACCTTC
TRBD2,NA,TRBV6-1,TRBJ2-3,CASSVLAVGTDTQYF,TGTGCCAGCAGTGTCCTAGCGGTGGGCACAGATACGCAGTATTTT
NA,NA,TRBV5-1,TRBJ1-3,CASSSGRDGNTIYF,TGCGCCAGCAGCTCGGGAAGGGACGGAAACACCATATATTTT
TRBD2,NA,TRBV9,TRBJ2-7,CASSSGSGRLDEQYF,TGTGCCAGCAGCTCGGGTAGCGGGAGGCTAGACGAGCAGTACTTC
TRBD2,NA,TRBV5-1,TRBJ2-1,CASSTMNGLAGGLQFF,TGCGCCAGCAGCACGATGAACGGACTAGCGGGAGGGCTGCAGTTCTTC
TRBD1,NA,TRBV25-1,TRBJ1-1,CASRGTGGIDTEAFF,TGTGCCAGCCGTGGGACAGGGGGCATCGACACTGAAGCTTTCTTT
TRBD2,NA,TRBV5-1,TRBJ2-4,CASSLTGTSGNIQYF,TGCGCCAGCAGCTTGACCGGGACTAGTGGAAACATTCAGTACTTC
NA,NA,TRBV2,TRBJ2-7,CASSESHYEQYF,TGTGCCAGCAGTGAGTCCCACTACGAGCAGTACTTC
NA,once,TRBV29-1,TRBJ2-7,CSVEDGVEQYF,TGCAGCGTGGAGGACGGGGTCGAGCAGTACTTC
NA,NA,TRBV28,TRBJ1-2,CASRKQVGGGYTF,TGTGCCAGCAGGAAACAGGTGGGGGGAGGCTACACCTTC
TRBD1,NA,TRBV5-1,TRBJ2-7,CASKSTGGNEQYF,TGCGCCAGCAAATCGACAGGGGGGAACGAGCAGTACTTC